What follows is one TCR beta chain and its context. Its antigen is not identified. This entry is derived from a study of radiation and T cells in renal cell carcinoma. Study-level results: Compared with controls, irradiated tumors showed greater TCR clonality.

Indicated treatment: treatment-naive control, cytoreductive nephrectomy. The patient's renal cell carcinoma had clear cell pathology. The CDR3 loop spans 15 amino acids. V was trimmed by 3 bases and J by 0 bases, leaving 10 bases between them. Germline CDR1 SGHKS, CDR2 YYEKEE (reference sequence). This table comes from immunoSEQ multiplex PCR, and its TCRdb copy is limited to in-frame clones, with some not included. This sample has some 20,000 clones, with roughly 60% found just once. This chain joins TRBV5-5 and TRBJ2-1; the D call may be TRBD1 or TRBD2 (5 bases each). The TCR sequence derives from a man aged 45-60 years with renal cell carcinoma. Sequencing was performed on tumor tissue, taken from a patient whose treatment was nephrectomy without radiotherapy. DNA for the CDR3: TGTGCCAGCAGCTGGGACCTCCTCTCCTACAATGAGCAGTTCTTC. Protein: CASSWDLLSYNEQFF.